This T cell receptor (beta chain) was recorded in a study of OX40 agonist ivuxolimab in advanced cancers. Whole-study context: Ivuxolimab is an agonistic anti-OX40 (CD134) antibody, and patients were treated with it. In three patients, partial responses were observed, one with hepatocellular carcinoma and two with cutaneous melanoma.

Patients were ineligible given autoimmune disease history or systemic immunosuppression. Study-wide points: There were, on average, more expanded clones in CD8+ T cells than in CD4+.

Profiling relied on immunoSEQ multiplex PCR, and the TCRdb table lists in-frame clones only, not all of them. In the table there are tens of thousands of clones, 84% of which are singletons. This clone was detected once. Antigen unknown. V shed 0 bases and J shed 4 bases, with 12 bases lying between them. The CDR3 totals 15 residues. Germline CDR1 reads MNHEY; CDR2 reads SMNVEV (reference sequence). The J gene is TRBJ1-2, the V gene TRBV27; the D gene is possibly TRBD1 (5 bases). Sequences were derived from CD4+ or CD8+ T cells sorted from blood, sampled in a trial of the OX40 agonist ivuxolimab. This TCR was sampled from an adult with an advanced solid tumor such as melanoma, head and neck, liver or kidney cancer. The CDR3 DNA sequence: TGTGCCAGCAGTTTATCGAATACAGGAGTCTATGGCTACACCTTC. Its translation: CASSLSNTGVYGYTF.